This T cell receptor (beta chain) derives from a study of beta chain features in type 1 diabetes. V gave up 3 bases and J gave up 3 bases, with 12 bases separating them. Germline CDR1 SGHAT, CDR2 FQNNGV. CDR3 length: 14 residues. The authors reverse transcribed all of the isolated RNA, so sequencing captured expressed TCRB transcripts. Sequencing was performed with immunoSEQ multiplex PCR; in TCRdb, only in-frame clones are kept and a portion is missing. The sample contains some 360,000 clones, about 19% of which appear only once. Each of the CD4+ naive, central memory, regulatory and stem cell-like memory populations was sorted via CD45RO/CCR7/CD25/CD127/CD95/CD27. Without exception, sorted populations had purity beyond 98%. Study results and caveats: Patients showed naive, central memory and Treg TCRB repertoires that appeared more similar than those of healthy donors. Insertions were fewer and deletions more numerous at VDJ junctions in type 1 diabetes patients.

Comment on this clone: Antigen specificity is unknown.

Material for sequencing was naive CD4+ T cells from blood. The sequence was obtained from a woman aged 18-35 years in good health. The gene calls are TRBV11-2 and TRBJ2-7; a possible D gene is TRBD1 (6 bases). CDR3 sequence (DNA): TGTGCCAGCAGCTTCGCAACAGGGAACTACGAGCAGTACTTC. This sequence encodes CASSFATGNYEQYF.